This passage covers 31 T cell receptor beta chains from one sample sequenced in a study of OX40 agonist ivuxolimab in advanced cancers. Some clones are missing from TCRdb's copy, which holds only in-frame ones; the method was immunoSEQ multiplex PCR. The table records 72,000 or so clones, about 84% of them present only once. This sample comprised CD4+ or CD8+ T cells sorted from blood, obtained in a trial of the OX40 agonist ivuxolimab. Receptor source: an adult with an advanced solid tumor such as melanoma, head and neck, liver or kidney cancer.

This clone was counted only a few times. The rearrangement uses TRBV6-6 and TRBJ2-1; 7 bases fit TRBD1. V lost 6 bases, J lost 0 bases, and 8 bases stayed unmatched. CDR1 is MNHNY and CDR2 is SVGAGI in the germline V gene (reference sequence). The CDR3 sequence is 16 residues long. CDR3 region: CASSRGKGVSYNEQFF. In DNA form, the CDR3 reads TGTGCCAGCAGCAGGGGGAAGGGGGTCTCCTACAATGAGCAGTTCTTC.

CDR3 sequence (DNA): TGTGCCAGCAGCTTCGCAGGGAACCACAATGAGCAGTTCTTC. It yields the protein CASSFAGNHNEQFF. This rearrangement joins TRBV11-1 to TRBJ2-1; the D gene is possibly TRBD1 (5 bases). CDR1 is SGHAT, CDR2 FQDESV, per germline (reference sequence). The CDR3 has 14 residues. V was pared by 3 bases and J by 5 bases, with 11 bases between. The full variable domain, with the rest looked up from reference TRBV11-1 and TRBJ2-1, is EAEVAQSPRYKITEKSQAVAFWCDPISGHATLYWYRQILGQGPELLVQFQDESVVDDSQLPKDRFSAERLKGVDSTLKIQPAELGDSAMYLCASSFAGNHNEQFFGPGTRLTVL.

V gene TRBV6-5 combines with J gene TRBJ2-7; 8 bases map to TRBD1. V lost 6 bases and J lost 5; bases outside the gene matches: 6. The germline gives CDR1 MNHEY, CDR2 SVGAGI. The CDR3 sequence is 13 residues long. CDR3 sequence reads: CASRPRGPDEQYF. Here the CDR3 DNA reads TGTGCCAGCAGGCCCAGGGGGCCGGACGAGCAGTACTTC.

The V and J genes are TRBV5-1 and TRBJ2-7; 9 positions agree with TRBD1. With 4 bases clipped from V and 0 bases from J, the junction kept 5 bases outside the gene matches. CDR1 is SGHRS, CDR2 YFSETQ, per germline. This CDR3 is built from 15 residues. In nucleotides, the CDR3 is TGCGCCAGCAGCCTGACAGGGGGTCCCTCCTACGAGCAGTACTTC. The encoded protein is CASSLTGGPSYEQYF.

The chain combines TRBV7-3 with TRBJ2-3; D possibly uses TRBD1 or TRBD2 (5 bases each). Germline V gives CDR1 SGHTA, CDR2 FQGTGA. V was trimmed by 2 bases and J by 6 bases, leaving 9 bases between them. The CDR3 sequence is 13 residues long. CDR3: CASSLPGTDTQYF. CDR3 DNA sequence: TGTGCCAGCAGCTTACCAGGGACCGATACGCAGTATTTT.

V gene TRBV27 combines with J gene TRBJ1-1; unclear D gene. The germline gives CDR1 MNHEY, CDR2 SMNVEV (reference sequence). CDR3 length: 13 residues. V lost 5 bases to trimming and J lost 0 bases, with 7 bases between them. The CDR3 region has the DNA TGTGCCAGCAGTGGTAATATGAACACTGAAGCTTTCTTT. Translation gives CASSGNMNTEAFF.

Here the CDR3 reads CASSSSARQGYTF. The CDR3 bases are TGTGCCAGCAGCTCTTCGGCCAGGCAGGGCTACACCTTC. This chain connects TRBV9 to TRBJ1-2; no reliable D call. Trimming removed 4 bases at V and 8 bases at J, with 15 bases between. The CDR3 loop spans 13 amino acids. Looked up from germline, CDR1 is SGDLS and CDR2 is YYNGEE.

J is TRBJ2-2 and V is TRBV7-2; D not resolved. The V gene's germline CDR1 is SGHTA and CDR2 FQGNSA. Trimming removed 4 bases at V and 8 bases at J, with 5 bases between. This CDR3 has 11 residues. CDR3 loop: CASSSSGELFF. The CDR3 DNA follows: TGTGCCAGCAGCTCCTCGGGGGAGCTGTTTTTT.

The chain is built from TRBV27 and TRBJ2-1; D is perhaps TRBD1 or TRBD2 (5 bases each). The germline V gene has CDR1 MNHEY and CDR2 SMNVEV (reference sequence). CDR3 size: 19 residues. Trimming took off 3 bases at V and 1 base at J, with 22 bases between the two ends. The CDR3 DNA reads TGTGCCAGCAGTTTCAGTTTTCGGGACCGCGACGGTTCCTACAATGAGCAGTTCTTC. Residues: CASSFSFRDRDGSYNEQFF.

The chain employs TRBV7-8 and TRBJ2-6; possibly TRBD2 for D (7 bases). Trimming removed 5 bases at V and 3 bases at J, with 14 bases between. Germline assignment: CDR1 SGHVS and CDR2 FQNEAQ. This CDR3 has 16 residues. The CDR3 spells CASSPGGAYGANVLTF. The CDR3 coding sequence is TGTGCCAGCAGCCCTGGGGGGGCGTATGGGGCCAACGTCCTGACTTTC.

This chain uses TRBV6-1 with TRBJ2-1; no clear D. The CDR3 loop spans 15 amino acids. Germline V gene sequence: CDR1 MNHNS, CDR2 SASEGT. V gave up 6 bases and J gave up 8 bases, with 20 bases separating them. The CDR3 region has the DNA TGTGCCAGCAGCCACATGATTTTAGTGTCCGATGAGCAGTTCTTC. The encoded protein is CASSHMILVSDEQFF.

This chain uses TRBV7-9 with TRBJ1-1, with a weak D call TRBD1 (6 bases). The CDR3 contains 14 residues. Germline-derived CDR1 and CDR2 are SEHNR and FQNEAQ (reference sequence). Trimming removed 4 bases from V and 3 bases from J, with 12 bases in between. CDR3 region: CASSSGGGHTEAFF. The CDR3 DNA reads as TGTGCCAGCAGCTCCGGGGGGGGGCACACTGAAGCTTTCTTT.

The chain employs TRBV25-1 and TRBJ2-7; D is ambiguous. Germline V gene lookup returns CDR1 MGHDK and CDR2 SYGVNS. Trimming stripped 8 bases from V and 4 bases from J, with 27 bases between. The CDR3 has 17 residues. The CDR3 nucleotides read TGTGCCAGCTATCTCATGACTTCCGACTTAGACGGGTACGAGCAGTACTTC. It codes for CASYLMTSDLDGYEQYF.

This clone is judged medium-sized (0.01 to 0.1%). The chain combines TRBV13 with TRBJ2-2; 12 nucleotides agree with TRBD2. The V and J ends lost 5 bases and 2 bases, in that order; junction bases with no gene match: 6. Per the germline V gene, CDR1 is PRHDT and CDR2 is FYEKMQ (reference sequence). There are 17 residues in the CDR3. The CDR3 loop reads CASSPTSGGINTGELFF. As DNA, the CDR3 is TGTGCCAGCAGCCCTACTAGCGGGGGGATAAACACCGGGGAGCTGTTTTTT.

The rearrangement joins TRBV5-5 to TRBJ2-7; a possible D gene is TRBD1 (6 bases). V lost 2 bases, J lost 0 bases, and 9 bases lay in between. This CDR3 region has 14 residues. Germline lookup yields CDR1 SGHKS and CDR2 YYEKEE (reference sequence). The CDR3 DNA sequence: TGTGCCAGCAGCTTTAAAGGGGGCTCCTACGAGCAGTACTTC. Encoded protein: CASSFKGGSYEQYF.

The chain uses TRBV6-5 and TRBJ2-7, with 8 bases aligning to TRBD1. The ends lost 0 bases at V and 3 bases at J; junction bases unmatched: 4. Germline V gene sequence: CDR1 MNHEY, CDR2 SVGAGI. The CDR3 loop spans 15 amino acids. CDR3 protein: CASSYSTGGIYEQYF. As DNA, the CDR3 is TGTGCCAGCAGTTACTCAACAGGGGGGATCTACGAGCAGTACTTC.

As regards this clone: Other DNA sequences in this sample translate to the same CDR3. The gene calls are TRBV6-6 and TRBJ2-5; D gene ambiguous. The CDR3 is 12 residues long. Germline loops: CDR1 MNHNY, CDR2 SVGAGI (reference sequence). Trimming took off 5 bases at V and 3 bases at J, with 7 bases between the two ends. The CDR3 here is CASSPSEETQYF. CDR3 DNA: TGTGCCAGCAGTCCCTCGGAAGAGACCCAGTACTTC.

This clone came up once. This chain links TRBV7-9 with TRBJ2-1; TRBD2 aligns across 7 bases. This CDR3 is 13 amino acids long. V dropped 4 bases and J dropped 10; count of bases not matched to a gene: 7. Germline loops: CDR1 SEHNR, CDR2 FQNEAQ (reference sequence). In nucleotides, the CDR3 is TGTGCCAGCAGCTCGGGGGGAGGTAACGAGCAGTTCTTC. Translated, it gives CASSSGGGNEQFF.

This clone was seen a few times. The rearrangement links TRBV7-9 to TRBJ1-5; TRBD1 might be the D (5 bases). Per the germline V gene, CDR1 is SEHNR and CDR2 is FQNEAQ (reference sequence). V dropped 0 bases and J dropped 8 bases, with 11 bases sitting between them. The CDR3 spans 14 residues. CDR3 in amino acids: CASSLARDVEPQHF. The CDR3 coding sequence is TGTGCCAGCAGCTTAGCCAGGGATGTGGAGCCCCAGCATTTT.

The chain employs TRBV7-9 and TRBJ2-7; D might be TRBD1 (6 bases). Trimming cost V 4 bases and J 4 bases, with 11 bases left between them. CDR3 length: 13 residues. CDR1 SEHNR and CDR2 FQNEAQ come from the germline V gene (reference sequence). CDR3 nucleotide sequence: TGTGCCAGCAGCTGGCAGGGGCAGTACGAGCAGTACTTC. Translating it yields CASSWQGQYEQYF. The full variable domain, rest sourced from reference TRBV7-9 and TRBJ2-7, is DTGVSQNPRHKITKRGQNVTFRCDPISEHNRLYWYRQTLGQGPEFLTYFQNEAQLEKSRLLSDRFSAERPKGSFSTLEIQRTEQGDSAMYLCASSWQGQYEQYFGPGTRLTVT.

This chain connects TRBV6-5 to TRBJ2-7; 11 nucleotides align to TRBD1. Trimming took 1 base from V and 7 from J; bases not matched to a gene: 6. The CDR3 runs 15 residues. Germline CDR1 is MNHEY and CDR2 is SVGAGI. In DNA, the CDR3 is TGTGCCAGCAGTTACTACGGACAGGGGGCGAGTGAGCAGTACTTC. It encodes CASSYYGQGASEQYF.

The chain is built from TRBV14 and TRBJ1-2; D unresolved. This CDR3 is built from 14 residues. Trimming left V 1 base short and J 0 bases short, with 6 bases between. The germline V gene has CDR1 SGHDN and CDR2 FVKESK. This CDR3 is CASSQARTNYGYTF. CDR3 bases: TGTGCCAGCAGCCAAGCACGGACTAACTATGGCTACACCTTC.

This clone showed up just once. The chain uses TRBV19 and TRBJ2-1, with D possibly being TRBD1 (6 bases). The CDR3 consists of 14 residues. V lost 6 bases and J 9 bases, leaving 18 bases between the germline ends. The germline V gene encodes CDR1 LNHDA and CDR2 SQIVND (reference sequence). Written as DNA, the CDR3 is TGTGCCAGTAGGGGCAGGGGAACAGTAAGTGAGCAGTTCTTC. Protein product: CASRGRGTVSEQFF.

This chain links TRBV18 with TRBJ1-5; D is unclear. The germline V gene has CDR1 KGHSH and CDR2 LQKENI. CDR3 length: 11 amino acids. Trimming removed 5 bases from V and 9 bases from J, with 8 bases in between. The CDR3 loop is CASSNIRPQHF. CDR3 DNA sequence: TGTGCCAGCTCAAACATTCGGCCCCAGCATTTT. The full variable domain, in which reference TRBV18 and TRBJ1-5 provide the parts outside the CDR3, is NAGVMQNPRHLVRRRGQEARLRCSPMKGHSHVYWYRQLPEEGLKFMVYLQKENIIDESGMPKERFSAEFPKEGPSILRIQQVVRGDSAAYFCASSNIRPQHFGDGTRLSIL.

V usage is TRBV7-2 and J usage is TRBJ1-2, with D unresolved. The ends were cut back, 5 bases at V and 5 bases at J, with 12 bases in the middle. CDR3 length: 13 amino acids. CDR1 is SGHTA and CDR2 is FQGNSA in the germline V gene. CDR3 sequence (DNA): TGTGCCAGCAGCAGTAACGCGGGTTATGGCTACACCTTC. It yields the protein CASSSNAGYGYTF.

The chain couples TRBV5-1 to TRBJ2-4; D not certain. The V end was cut by 0 bases, the J end by 12 bases, with 10 bases between. This CDR3 comprises 12 residues. Germline CDR1 and CDR2: SGHRS and YFSETQ. DNA for the CDR3: TGCGCCAGCAGCTTGGAACAAGGAGATCAGTACTTC. Amino acids: CASSLEQGDQYF.

This clone was picked up a small number of times. V gene TRBV23-1 combines with J gene TRBJ2-7; D is undetermined. TRBV23-1 carries the ORF label, with uncertain function. V shed 4 bases and J shed 6 bases, with 25 bases lying between them. This CDR3 spans 17 amino acids. The CDR3 DNA is TGCGCCAGCAGTCCTAAAACCGGAGACTCAGGACGTACCGAGCAGTACTTC. It translates to CASSPKTGDSGRTEQYF.

The chain couples TRBV27 to TRBJ2-1, with 7 bases lining up with TRBD2. The CDR3 spans 19 residues. Germline trimming cut 0 bases from V and 7 bases from J; bases unmatched to any gene: 18. CDR1 MNHEY and CDR2 SMNVEV come from the germline V gene (reference sequence). The CDR3 loop is CASSLSSRGGRYNENEQFF. In DNA, the CDR3 is TGTGCCAGCAGTTTATCCTCCCGGGGAGGGCGATATAACGAGAATGAGCAGTTCTTC.

This rearrangement joins TRBV2 to TRBJ2-7, with 7 bases identical to TRBD1. Germline V CDR1 and CDR2: SNHLY, FYNNEI. The V segment lost 7 bases and the J segment 0 bases; nucleotides outside the gene matches: 9. This CDR3 region has 15 residues. The chain's CDR3 is CASMLGQPGSYEQYF. DNA for the CDR3: TGTGCCAGCATGCTGGGACAGCCCGGCTCCTACGAGCAGTACTTC.

The chain couples TRBV9 to TRBJ2-1; 9 bases match TRBD2. J was trimmed by 8 bases and V by 0 bases; bases with no gene match: 6. The CDR3 is made up of 15 amino acids. CDR1 and CDR2 (germline): SGDLS, YYNGEE. CDR3 protein: CASSVVAGGGDEQFF. The CDR3 DNA is TGTGCCAGCAGCGTAGTCGCGGGAGGGGGAGATGAGCAGTTCTTC.

The V call is TRBV7-2, the J call TRBJ2-7; no firm D call. This CDR3 comprises 14 residues. Trimming took off 6 bases at V and 0 bases at J, with 12 bases between the two ends. Germline-derived CDR1 and CDR2 are SGHTA and FQGNSA. CDR3 protein: CASSFPRNSYEQYF. The CDR3 DNA reads as TGTGCCAGCAGTTTCCCCCGGAACTCCTACGAGCAGTACTTC.